Below, 10 T cell receptor beta chains from the same sample are listed, as sequenced in a study of CD8 T cells in ankylosing spondylitis. Whole-study results and caveats: One TCR beta motif, made up of fewer than 10 highly homologous variants, appeared characteristic of ankylosing spondylitis blood.

These receptors are not linked to any known antigen. TCRdb processed the 5' RACE reads anew with MiXCR; each CDR3 protein has one entry. The profile shows 500,000 to 650,000 distinct CDR3 sequences, about 5.7% of them singletons. The sequencing input was blood, either unsorted or a sorted T cell fraction (not recorded which). These TCRs come from a male donor with ankylosing spondylitis.

This clonotype was counted many times. The chain carries TRBV9 and TRBJ2-7; D unresolved. Trimming took off 0 bases at V and 2 bases at J, with 12 bases between the two ends. Germline values: CDR1 SGDLS, CDR2 YYNGEE. The CDR3 consists of 15 residues. The chain's CDR3 is CASSVGLADTYEQYF. The CDR3 DNA is TGTGCCAGCAGCGTAGGGTTAGCCGATACCTACGAGCAGTACTTC.

Many counts were recorded for this clonotype. The chain joins TRBV29-1 to TRBJ2-1; D unresolved. CDR1 and CDR2 (germline): SQVTM, ANQGSEA. The CDR3 is 14 amino acids. Trimming shortened V by 5 bases and J by 2 bases, and 13 bases separated the two germline ends. The CDR3 spells CSVWVRSTYNEQFF. CDR3 bases: TGCAGCGTTTGGGTGAGGAGTACCTACAATGAGCAGTTCTTC.

In this sample, this clonotype turned up many times. The V gene is TRBV20-1, the J gene TRBJ2-1; 10 nucleotides agree with TRBD2. This CDR3 spans 16 amino acids. Trimming cost V 3 bases and J 10 bases; bases outside gene matches: 15. Germline CDR1 and CDR2: DFQATT and SNEGSKA (reference sequence). The CDR3 region has the DNA TGCAGTGCTAGGAACTTGGGGCTAGCGGGAGCATGGGAGCAGTTCTTC. Translated, it gives CSARNLGLAGAWEQFF.

This clonotype was counted between two and nine times. This chain connects TRBV6-8 to TRBJ2-7; the match to TRBD1 covers 7 bases. The V and J ends lost 4 bases and 3 bases, in that order; junction bases with no gene match: 9. The CDR3 runs to 15 residues. CDR1 is MNHGY and CDR2 is SAAAGT in the germline V gene. This CDR3 is CASSFHRDRGYEQYF. The CDR3 region has the DNA TGTGCCAGCAGTTTCCATAGGGACAGAGGCTACGAGCAGTACTTC.

This clonotype was seen repeatedly, ten times or more. This sequence joins TRBV20-1 and TRBJ1-5; 7 nucleotides align to TRBD1. The CDR3 is 14 amino acids. CDR1 and CDR2 (germline): DFQATT, SNEGSKA (reference sequence). V shed 3 bases, J shed 4 bases, and the junction held 6 bases outside the gene matches. The CDR3 is CSARAGQQNQPQHF. In DNA, the CDR3 is TGCAGTGCTAGGGCGGGACAGCAAAATCAGCCCCAGCATTTT.

The gene calls are TRBV7-6 and TRBJ2-7, with TRBD1 identical over 9 bases. The CDR3 runs to 15 residues. V shed 6 bases, J shed 4 bases, and the junction held 10 bases outside the gene matches. CDR1 and CDR2 (germline): SGHVS, FNYEAQ. The CDR3 DNA is TGTGCCAGCAGTATGGGACAGGGAGTTTCGTACGAGCAGTACTTC. Translated: CASSMGQGVSYEQYF.

The DNA of the CDR3 is TGTGCCAGCAGCCTTCTCAGGAACTACGAGCAGTACTTC. Its translation: CASSLLRNYEQYF. This chain uses TRBV3-1 with TRBJ2-7; D gene uncertain. V shed 4 bases and J shed 3 bases, with 10 bases lying between them. The CDR3 has 13 amino acids. Germline CDR1 is LGHDT and CDR2 is YNNKEL (reference sequence).

This clonotype was counted ten times or more. CDR3 residues: CASSFWGSEAFF. CDR3 coding DNA: TGTGCCAGCAGTTTTTGGGGCTCTGAAGCTTTCTTT. The V gene is TRBV12-3 or TRBV12-4, the J gene TRBJ1-1; TRBD1 might be the D (5 bases). V was cut by 3 bases and J by 6 bases, with 8 bases left in between. This CDR3 comprises 12 residues.

This clonotype appeared many times. This rearrangement joins TRBV10-3 to TRBJ1-2; 9 bases agree with TRBD1. CDR1 and CDR2 from the germline V gene are ENHRY and SYGVKD. Trimming took 7 bases from V and 7 from J; bases not matched to a gene: 7. The CDR3 has 13 residues. CDR3 nucleotides: TGTGCCATCAAGGAACAGGGGGCGGGTGGCTACACCTTC. Translated: CAIKEQGAGGYTF.

This rearrangement joins TRBV6-5 to TRBJ1-1, with D perhaps matching TRBD1 (5 bases). The CDR3 consists of 14 residues. The germline CDR1 and CDR2 sequences are MNHEY and SVGAGI. V shed 2 bases and J shed 0 bases, with 7 bases lying between them. The chain's CDR3 is CASSYKGLNTEAFF. CDR3 sequence (DNA): TGTGCCAGCAGTTACAAGGGACTGAACACTGAAGCTTTCTTT.